The 13 T cell receptor beta chains reported below all come from one sample, sequenced in a study of blood T cell repertoires in COVID-19. Method: immunoSEQ multiplex PCR; TCRdb's copy keeps in-frame clones and lacks some. The sample contains 120,000 to 150,000 clones, approximately 84% of which appear only once. Sample: PBMCs or T cells enriched from blood (not recorded which). The origin of the receptors is a woman aged 45-65 years with acute COVID-19.

The V and J genes are TRBV9 and TRBJ2-1; 15 positions match TRBD2. V lost 0 bases and J lost 9; bases outside the gene matches: 10. From germline, CDR1 is SGDLS and CDR2 YYNGEE. The CDR3 is 18 amino acids. The DNA for the CDR3 is TGTGCCAGCAGCGTAGGACGGACTAGCGGGAGGGCCCGCGGTGAGCAGTTCTTC. It yields the protein CASSVGRTSGRARGEQFF. The full variable domain, rest sourced from reference TRBV9 and TRBJ2-1, is DSGVTQTPKHLITATGQRVTLRCSPRSGDLSVYWYQQSLDQGLQFLIQYYNGEERAKGNILERFSAQQFPDLHSELNLSSLELGDSALYFCASSVGRTSGRARGEQFFGPGTRLTVL.

V gene TRBV9 combines with J gene TRBJ2-1, with 8 bases identical to TRBD1. Germline V gives CDR1 SGDLS, CDR2 YYNGEE. This CDR3 is 16 amino acids long. V trimming: 3 bases; J trimming: 8 bases; junction bases outside the gene matches: 13. The CDR3 DNA sequence: TGTGCCAGCAGCGCAGGCGACAGGGGATTAGTGGATGAGCAGTTCTTC. It is translated as CASSAGDRGLVDEQFF.

The chain carries TRBV27 and TRBJ1-5; D is possibly TRBD1 (6 bases). The germline gives CDR1 MNHEY, CDR2 SMNVEV (reference sequence). This CDR3 is 18 amino acids long. Trimming took 5 bases from V and 1 from J, leaving 21 bases between them. The CDR3 is CASSPLGQGLRSNQPQHF. In DNA, the CDR3 is TGTGCCAGCAGTCCCCTGGGGCAGGGGTTACGGAGCAATCAGCCCCAGCATTTT.

The chain uses TRBV24-1 and TRBJ2-2, with 11 bases lining up with TRBD2. The CDR3 has 16 residues. V trimming: 12 bases; J trimming: 6 bases; junction bases outside the gene matches: 14. CDR1 KGHDR and CDR2 SFDVKD come from the germline V gene. The CDR3 is CASSSYIAGGPGELFF. CDR3 coding DNA: TGTGCCTCCTCGTCCTATATAGCGGGAGGGCCCGGGGAGCTGTTTTTT.

V gene TRBV19 combines with J gene TRBJ2-7; possible D gene TRBD1, 5 bases. Germline V CDR1 and CDR2: LNHDA, SQIVND (reference sequence). V was clipped by 3 bases and J by 6 bases, with 18 bases between them. The CDR3 is 15 residues long. CDR3 in DNA: TGTGCCAGTAGTATCGCGCAGCTAAGGGGCTCCGAGCAGTACTTC. This gives the protein CASSIAQLRGSEQYF.

This rearrangement joins TRBV4-2 to TRBJ2-1, with 9 bases fitting TRBD2. Germline loops: CDR1 LGHNA, CDR2 YNFKEQ. After removal of 0 bases from V and 0 bases from J, the junction contained 12 bases not matched to a gene. This CDR3 is built from 20 residues. The CDR3 sequence is CASSQDSSTSGQSSYNEQFF. Written as DNA, the CDR3 is TGTGCCAGCAGCCAAGATTCGTCAACTAGCGGGCAAAGCTCCTACAATGAGCAGTTCTTC.

As to this clone: Other DNA sequences in this sample translate to the same CDR3. The chain couples TRBV7-2 to TRBJ2-5; 8 bases are a match to TRBD2. The V segment lost 0 bases and the J segment 4 bases; nucleotides outside the gene matches: 1. This CDR3 spans 14 amino acids. Germline assignment: CDR1 SGHTA and CDR2 FQGNSA. The DNA of the CDR3 is TGTGCCAGCAGCTTAGCCGGGGGGGGAGAGACCCAGTACTTC. The encoded protein is CASSLAGGGETQYF.

This chain joins TRBV18 and TRBJ1-3; D ambiguous. Germline V lookup: CDR1 KGHSH, CDR2 LQKENI. This CDR3 has 14 residues. The ends were cut back, 1 base at V and 0 bases at J, with 4 bases in the middle. The CDR3 region has the DNA TGTGCCAGCTCACCACAGAGCTCTGGAAACACCATATATTTT. As protein: CASSPQSSGNTIYF.

CDR3 in amino acids: CASSPGRGTTSYEQYF. The CDR3 nucleotides are TGTGCCAGCAGCCCAGGTCGGGGTACCACCTCCTACGAGCAGTACTTC. The chain employs TRBV7-8 and TRBJ2-7; a possible D gene is TRBD2 (5 bases). Germline lookup yields CDR1 SGHVS and CDR2 FQNEAQ. The CDR3 covers 16 residues. V shed 5 bases and J shed 0 bases, with 17 bases lying between them.

The chain has TRBV4-1 and TRBJ2-3; TRBD2 is a possible D gene (5 bases). This CDR3 has 15 amino acids. V lost 4 bases and J 1 base, leaving 12 bases between the germline ends. Germline assignment: CDR1 MGHRA and CDR2 YSYEKL. The chain's CDR3 is CASSRAPEGTDTQYF. CDR3 coding DNA: TGCGCCAGCAGCCGGGCCCCGGAGGGCACAGATACGCAGTATTTT.

The chain couples TRBV19 to TRBJ2-1; 13 nucleotides match TRBD2. Per the germline V gene, CDR1 is LNHDA and CDR2 is SQIVND (reference sequence). This CDR3 contains 15 residues. With 6 bases clipped from V and 7 bases from J, the junction kept 6 bases outside the gene matches. The CDR3 here is CASSPTSGRLNEQFF. In DNA, the CDR3 is TGTGCCAGTAGCCCGACTAGCGGGAGGTTGAATGAGCAGTTCTTC.

V gene TRBV7-6 combines with J gene TRBJ2-2; 13 bases line up with TRBD2. The CDR3 totals 19 residues. Germline V gene sequence: CDR1 SGHVS, CDR2 FNYEAQ. V dropped 5 bases and J dropped 2; count of bases not matched to a gene: 11. CDR3 nucleotide sequence: TGTGCCAGCAGCGGGTTTTCCGGGACTAGCGGGGTTAACACCGGGGAGCTGTTTTTT. Its translation is CASSGFSGTSGVNTGELFF.

The chain combines TRBV10-1 with TRBJ2-3; 10 bases map to TRBD2. This CDR3 is 16 amino acids long. The ends lost 2 bases at V and 6 bases at J; junction bases unmatched: 8. Per germline, CDR1 WNHNN and CDR2 SYGVQD (reference sequence). For the CDR3, the DNA is TGCGCCAGCAGTGAGGGAGCGGGAGGGCCTGTCGATACGCAGTATTTT. Amino acid sequence: CASSEGAGGPVDTQYF.